This paragraph reports one T cell receptor beta chain. Antigen unknown. The source of the sample is a study of cytomegalovirus exposure and HLA in healthy donors. Study context: There were approximately 80 million unique TCRs (from HLA-typed donors) in an early data release.

Study results and limitations: A few CMV-associated chains proved CMV antigen-specific in vitro. A later analysis showed TCR association rates differing by HLA locus, peaking at DRB1 and lowest at HLA-C.

The PCR used 60 Vbeta and 13 Jbeta primers. Produced via immunoSEQ multiplex PCR; TCRdb's table is partial and in-frame only. The table lists 72,000 or so clones, around 75% of them singletons. Sequenced input: PBMCs. This clonotype originated in a woman aged 25 to 39 in good health and CMV-seropositive.

Written as DNA, the CDR3 is TGTGCCAGCAGCCACGGACAGGGGGCCTTTGGCTACACCTTC. Protein: CASSHGQGAFGYTF. The rearrangement uses TRBV7-6 and TRBJ1-2; 11 bases fit TRBD1. Germline CDR1 reads SGHVS; CDR2 reads FNYEAQ. Trimming at V came to 5 bases and at J to 7 bases, leaving 6 bases not matched to a gene. The CDR3 is 14 amino acids.